Following are 18 T cell receptor beta chains from one sample sequenced in a study of OX40 agonist ivuxolimab in advanced cancers. Assay: immunoSEQ multiplex PCR; the TCRdb copy retains only in-frame clones and omits some. The sample lists fewer than 85,000 clones; just over 85% were seen once. The material sequenced was CD4+ or CD8+ T cells sorted from blood, taken in a trial of the OX40 agonist ivuxolimab. The receptors were gathered from an adult with an advanced solid tumor such as melanoma, head and neck, liver or kidney cancer.

The chain couples TRBV15 to TRBJ2-5; possibly TRBD2 for D (6 bases). With 1 base removed from V and 5 bases from J, the gap between germline ends came to 11 bases. The length of the CDR3 is 14 residues. Per germline, CDR1 LNHNV and CDR2 YYDKDF (reference sequence). CDR3 region: CATSRVGLRETQYF. Written as DNA, the CDR3 is TGTGCCACCAGCAGAGTGGGACTTAGGGAGACCCAGTACTTC.

The V and J genes are TRBV19 and TRBJ2-7, with D perhaps TRBD1 (5 bases). Trimming stripped 5 bases from V and 1 base from J, with 21 bases between. This CDR3 has 17 residues. The germline V gene has CDR1 LNHDA and CDR2 SQIVND (reference sequence). This CDR3 is CASSLTAQGLGSYEQYF. In DNA form, the CDR3 reads TGTGCCAGTAGTCTCACCGCCCAGGGCTTAGGGTCCTACGAGCAGTACTTC.

V is TRBV7-3 and J is TRBJ2-3, with D possibly TRBD1 on 5 matching bases. The V gene lost 0 bases and the J gene lost 0 bases, with 10 bases spanning the gap. This CDR3 spans 16 amino acids. Germline loops: CDR1 SGHTA, CDR2 FQGTGA. In nucleotides, the CDR3 is TGTGCCAGCAGCTTAACCCAGGGCTTAAGCACAGATACGCAGTATTTT. It specifies CASSLTQGLSTDTQYF.

The chain has TRBV7-2 and TRBJ2-3; D is perhaps TRBD1 or TRBD2 (5 bases each). The germline gives CDR1 SGHTA, CDR2 FQGNSA. CDR3 size: 14 residues. The V and J ends lost 3 bases and 4 bases respectively, with 11 bases between them. The CDR3 nucleotides read TGTGCCAGCAGCTTCGGGGCGGTTCCAGATACGCAGTATTTT. Protein sequence: CASSFGAVPDTQYF.

This rearrangement joins TRBV10-2 to TRBJ1-4; D is uncertain. The CDR3 runs to 15 residues. V shed 4 bases and J shed 5 bases, with 14 bases lying between them. CDR1 is WSHSY, CDR2 SAAADI, per germline. The DNA for the CDR3 is TGCGCCAGCAGTGCTCACCAAAATCGGAATGAAAAACTGTTTTTT. This gives the protein CASSAHQNRNEKLFF.

This chain joins TRBV4-1 and TRBJ2-3; D perhaps matches TRBD2 (5 bases). This CDR3 contains 15 residues. V was clipped by 6 bases and J by 3 bases, with 16 bases between them. Germline lookup yields CDR1 MGHRA and CDR2 YSYEKL. As DNA, the CDR3 is TGCGCCAGCAGTCCGGGATTAAAGGCGACAGATACGCAGTATTTT. Protein sequence: CASSPGLKATDTQYF.

J is TRBJ1-2 and V is TRBV28, with D possibly TRBD1 on 5 matching bases. The germline V gene encodes CDR1 MDHEN and CDR2 SYDVKM. Trimming removed 3 bases at V and 1 base at J, with 6 bases between. The length of the CDR3 is 13 residues. The CDR3 protein is CASSLGVNYGYTF. The CDR3 region has the DNA TGTGCCAGCAGTTTGGGGGTTAACTATGGCTACACCTTC.

The chain links TRBV6-5 to TRBJ2-7; 11 nucleotides match TRBD1. The J segment lost 0 bases and the V segment lost 6 bases, leaving 4 bases of the junction unmatched. The CDR3 runs to 15 residues. Germline CDR1 and CDR2: MNHEY and SVGAGI. The CDR3 here is CASRFGTGGSYEQYF. The CDR3 DNA sequence: TGTGCCAGCAGATTTGGGACAGGGGGCTCCTACGAGCAGTACTTC.

This chain links TRBV5-8 with TRBJ2-7; D possibly matches TRBD1 or TRBD2 (5 bases each). Germline loops: CDR1 SGHTS, CDR2 YDEGEE. This CDR3 contains 15 residues. Deletions cut 4 bases from V and 6 bases from J, with 20 bases between. CDR3 amino acids: CASSGEGQSALEQYF. CDR3 bases: TGTGCCAGCAGCGGAGAGGGGCAGTCAGCTCTCGAGCAGTACTTC.

The chain has TRBV7-2 and TRBJ2-7; either TRBD1 or TRBD2 may supply D (5 bases each). Between the trimmed V and J ends, which lost 5 bases and 0 bases, there was a span of 11 bases. This CDR3 is built from 14 residues. The V gene's germline CDR1 is SGHTA and CDR2 FQGNSA. CDR3: CASSPRDVSYEQYF. CDR3 in DNA: TGTGCCAGCAGCCCCCGGGACGTCTCCTACGAGCAGTACTTC.

The CDR3 coding sequence is TGTGCCAGCAGTCCGCTCAGAGGGGCCCGACCCGAAGAGACCCAGTACTTC. This sequence encodes CASSPLRGARPEETQYF. The chain joins TRBV27 to TRBJ2-5, with D perhaps TRBD1 or TRBD2 (5 bases each). Germline V gene data show CDR1 as MNHEY and CDR2 as SMNVEV (reference sequence). V was trimmed by 5 bases and J by 3 bases, leaving 22 bases between them. The CDR3 has 17 amino acids.

In this sample, this clone turned up once. The CDR3 nucleotides read TGTGCCAGCAGCCCAATGACAGGGTCTGTTTCCTACGAGCAGTACTTC. This gives the protein CASSPMTGSVSYEQYF. This rearrangement joins TRBV5-4 to TRBJ2-7, with 7 positions matching TRBD1. This CDR3 is built from 16 residues. CDR1 and CDR2 from the germline V gene are SGHNT and YYREEE (reference sequence). Trimming at V came to 4 bases and at J to 1 base, leaving 11 bases not matched to a gene.

The V gene is TRBV7-9, the J gene TRBJ1-1, with 8 bases matching TRBD1. CDR1 and CDR2 (germline): SEHNR, FQNEAQ (reference sequence). V was pared by 4 bases and J by 7 bases, with 8 bases of the junction left unmatched. There are 14 residues in the CDR3. CDR3: CASSSAGQGGEAFF. DNA for the CDR3: TGTGCCAGCAGCTCCGCTGGACAGGGCGGTGAAGCTTTCTTT.

This chain joins TRBV10-1 and TRBJ2-5; perhaps TRBD2 as D (5 bases). Germline CDR1 is WNHNN and CDR2 is SYGVQD (reference sequence). This CDR3 comprises 13 residues. The V and J ends lost 8 bases and 5 bases respectively, with 15 bases between them. CDR3 nucleotide sequence: TGCGCCAGCGCTGAGAGGGCCGGTGAGACCCAGTACTTC. It translates to CASAERAGETQYF.

The chain couples TRBV9 to TRBJ2-2; D uncertain. Germline CDR1 is SGDLS and CDR2 is YYNGEE. CDR3 length equals 15 residues. Trimming removed 0 bases from V and 3 bases from J, with 9 bases in between. DNA of the CDR3: TGTGCCAGCAGCGTAGAACCTAGATACACCGGGGAGCTGTTTTTT. This sequence encodes CASSVEPRYTGELFF.

The chain carries TRBV7-9 and TRBJ1-1, with a weak D call TRBD1 (6 bases). CDR3 length: 11 amino acids. From germline, CDR1 is SEHNR and CDR2 FQNEAQ (reference sequence). V was pared by 9 bases and J by 5 bases, with 10 bases between. CDR3 sequence reads: CASSRGTEAFF. The CDR3 coding sequence is TGTGCCAGTAGTAGGGGGACTGAAGCTTTCTTT.

The chain combines TRBV9 with TRBJ2-2; D is possibly TRBD1 or TRBD2 (5 bases each). CDR1 is SGDLS and CDR2 is YYNGEE in the germline V gene. Trimming took off 3 bases at V and 6 bases at J, with 12 bases between the two ends. This CDR3 comprises 14 residues. The CDR3 DNA sequence: TGTGCCAGCAGCGAGGTCGGGGCGGCCGGGGAGCTGTTTTTT. This translates into CASSEVGAAGELFF.

This chain connects TRBV5-1 to TRBJ1-4, with D possibly matching TRBD1 (5 bases). Germline-derived CDR1 and CDR2 are SGHRS and YFSETQ. The CDR3 covers 14 residues. V was shortened by 4 bases and J by 5 bases, with 12 bases between the two germline ends. The CDR3 sequence: CASSTGTSNEKLFF. CDR3 bases: TGCGCCAGCAGCACCGGGACCTCCAATGAAAAACTGTTTTTT.